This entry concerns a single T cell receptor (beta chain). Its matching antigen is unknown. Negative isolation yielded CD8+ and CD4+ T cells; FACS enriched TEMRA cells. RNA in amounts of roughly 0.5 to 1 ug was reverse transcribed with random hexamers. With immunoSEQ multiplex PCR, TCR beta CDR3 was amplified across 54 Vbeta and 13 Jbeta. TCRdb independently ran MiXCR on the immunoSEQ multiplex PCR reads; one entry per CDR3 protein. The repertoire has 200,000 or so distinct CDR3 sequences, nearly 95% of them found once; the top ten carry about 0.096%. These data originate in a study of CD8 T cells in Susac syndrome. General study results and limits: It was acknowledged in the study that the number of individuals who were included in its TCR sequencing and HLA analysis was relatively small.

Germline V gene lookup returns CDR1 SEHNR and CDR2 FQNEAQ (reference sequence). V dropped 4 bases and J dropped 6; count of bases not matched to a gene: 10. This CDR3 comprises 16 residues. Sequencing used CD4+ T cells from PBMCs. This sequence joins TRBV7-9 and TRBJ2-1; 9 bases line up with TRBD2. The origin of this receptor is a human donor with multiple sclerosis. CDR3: CASSSRGLAGPNEQFF. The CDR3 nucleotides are TGTGCCAGCAGCTCAAGGGGACTAGCTGGACCCAATGAGCAGTTCTTC. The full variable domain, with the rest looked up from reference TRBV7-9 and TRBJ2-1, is DTGVSQNPRHKITKRGQNVTFRCDPISEHNRLYWYRQTLGQGPEFLTYFQNEAQLEKSRLLSDRFSAERPKGSFSTLEIQRTEQGDSAMYLCASSSRGLAGPNEQFFGPGTRLTVL.